This record covers a single T cell receptor beta chain. CDR3 size: 14 residues. Trimming took off 3 bases at V and 2 bases at J, with 11 bases between the two ends. Germline loops: CDR1 MNHEY, CDR2 SMNVEV (reference sequence). cDNA prepared by RNA extraction and subsequent reverse transcription served as the template for sequencing. Measured with immunoSEQ multiplex PCR; TCRdb has only the in-frame clones, and not every one. Of about 98,000 clones listed, around two fifths are singletons. The sample belongs to a study of CD8+ T cells in alopecia areata. The receptor's source is a human donor with alopecia areata. The chain has TRBV27 and TRBJ2-7; TRBD1 or TRBD2 may be the D gene (5 bases each). The sample was CD4+ T cells sorted from blood. The CDR3: CASSLGPFTYEQYF. CDR3 nucleotides: TGTGCCAGCAGTTTGGGACCGTTCACCTACGAGCAGTACTTC.